This TCR beta chain was sequenced during a study of blood T cells in healthy people across ages. On the study more broadly: T cells yielded about one barcoded beta molecule per two cells through template switching. Overall study findings and caveats: Compared with aged donors, long-lived donors showed fewer expanded clones, suggesting selection.

The CDR3 is 13 amino acids. V dropped 0 bases and J dropped 9 bases, with 9 bases sitting between them. CDR1 and CDR2 (germline): SGHDN, FVKESK. Then a second PCR, running roughly 7 to 12 cycles, was carried out with a sample-barcoded 5' primer and a J-beta primer mix. All cDNA molecules were each tagged by a template-switch adaptor with 12 random nucleotides. TCRdb used MiXCR to reprocess the 5' RACE reads, holding one entry per CDR3 protein. The sample has some 1,500,000 distinct CDR3 sequences; approximately 43% are singletons. Every participating donor contributed 7.5 to 10 milliliters of peripheral blood through a draw. Of note for this clonotype: The antigen is not known.

What was sequenced was blood. The receptor was derived from a woman aged 18 to 35 in good health. The chain uses TRBV14 and TRBJ2-1, with D possibly called TRBD1 or TRBD2 (5 bases each). CDR3: CASSQDPGGEQFF. CDR3 DNA: TGTGCCAGCAGCCAAGATCCTGGGGGTGAGCAGTTCTTC.